Presented here are 9 T cell receptor beta chains from one specimen sequenced in a study of T cell changes during pregnancy in multiple sclerosis (dated by TCRdb to 2018 to 2020). Library preparation employed the immunoSEQ multiplex PCR assay. The table was pulled from immuneACCESS by TCRdb, which kept in-frame rearrangements only. Such tables lose some clones; where checked, under half of the loss comes from unresolved V genes, and the rest has no known cause. The sample data list approximately 34,000 clones, and around 93% of these were observed just once. The ten largest clones represent around 0.38% of the sample. Sample: CD4+ T cells from peripheral blood mononuclear cells, taken in the second trimester of pregnancy. These receptors all come from a female donor with multiple sclerosis, enrolled in a pregnancy study.

This sequence joins TRBV7-2 and TRBJ2-5; 8 nucleotides match TRBD2. Unmatched junction bases numbered 10, after V lost 5 bases and J lost 2 bases. CDR3 size: 16 residues. CDR1 and CDR2 from the germline V gene are SGHTA and FQGNSA. The CDR3 DNA is TGTGCCAGCAGCACCCGGCCCGGGGGGGGACAAGAGACCCAGTACTTC. Residues: CASSTRPGGGQETQYF. Combining the CDR3 with reference TRBV7-2 and TRBJ2-5 gives the whole variable domain GAGVSQSPSNKVTEKGKDVELRCDPISGHTALYWYRQSLGQGLEFLIYFQGNSAPDKSGLPSDRFSAERTGGSVSTLTIQRTQQEDSAVYLCASSTRPGGGQETQYFGPGTRLLVL.

This chain links TRBV27 with TRBJ2-7; 9 nucleotides agree with TRBD2. After removal of 4 bases from V and 3 bases from J, the junction contained 10 bases not matched to a gene. Germline V CDR1 and CDR2: MNHEY, SMNVEV (reference sequence). The CDR3 contains 16 residues. CDR3 nucleotide sequence: TGTGCCAGCAGTTCACTGAGCGGGGGGCGGGGCTACGAGCAGTACTTC. Translating gives CASSSLSGGRGYEQYF.

The chain has TRBV9 and TRBJ2-3; 10 bases match TRBD2. J gave up 7 bases and V 0 bases, and 11 bases lay outside the gene matches. This CDR3 has 17 amino acids. The germline gives CDR1 SGDLS, CDR2 YYNGEE. The CDR3 loop reads CASSVGLAGASRNTQYF. For the CDR3, the DNA is TGTGCCAGCAGCGTAGGGCTAGCGGGGGCCTCAAGGAATACGCAGTATTTT. The full variable domain, in which reference TRBV9 and TRBJ2-3 provide the parts outside the CDR3, is DSGVTQTPKHLITATGQRVTLRCSPRSGDLSVYWYQQSLDQGLQFLIQYYNGEERAKGNILERFSAQQFPDLHSELNLSSLELGDSALYFCASSVGLAGASRNTQYFGPGTRLTVL.

About this clone itself: The junction differs from germline at one of its ends, possibly a read error. The rearrangement links TRBV19 to TRBJ2-1; the match to TRBD2 covers 8 bases. Germline-derived CDR1 and CDR2 are LNHDA and SQIVND (reference sequence). CDR3 length: 13 amino acids. CDR3 bases: TGTGCCAGTAGTACCGTTAGCGGGAATCTGCAGATCTTC. Its protein product is CASSTVSGNLQIF.

The chain recombines TRBV2 with TRBJ2-2; D unclear. This CDR3 comprises 15 residues. Germline CDR1 is SNHLY and CDR2 is FYNNEI. Trimming stripped 4 bases from V and 6 bases from J, with 15 bases between. CDR3 in DNA: TGTGCCAGCAGTGGGCTAGGTGGTGTATCCGGGGAGCTGTTTTTT. Translation: CASSGLGGVSGELFF.

The chain has TRBV18 and TRBJ1-5; D uncertain. The CDR3 consists of 14 residues. V was cut by 3 bases and J by 5 bases, with 11 bases left in between. Per germline, CDR1 KGHSH and CDR2 LQKENI. The CDR3 loop is CASSPQIGDQPQHF. DNA for the CDR3: TGTGCCAGCTCACCCCAAATCGGGGATCAGCCCCAGCATTTT.

This chain joins TRBV6-1 and TRBJ2-6; 7 bases agree with TRBD1. J lost 4 bases, V lost 8 bases, and 8 bases had no gene match. CDR1 and CDR2 from the germline V gene are MNHNS and SASEGT. CDR3 size: 15 residues. CDR3 sequence: CASLPTGRGANVLTF. The CDR3, as DNA: TGTGCCAGCCTGCCGACAGGGAGAGGGGCCAACGTCCTGACTTTC.

The chain employs TRBV29-1 and TRBJ2-2; 7 bases match TRBD1. The CDR3 length is 14 residues. The junction had 7 bases not matched to a gene; V was cut back by 4 bases and J by 5 bases. Germline CDR1 and CDR2: SQVTM and ANQGSEA. The CDR3 protein is CSVAGQASTGELFF. The CDR3, as DNA: TGCAGCGTTGCCGGACAGGCTAGTACCGGGGAGCTGTTTTTT.

The chain links TRBV21-1 to TRBJ2-3; the DNA was not used to check the table's D call, TRBD1. TRBV21-1 has pseudogene status. This CDR3 has 15 residues. The CDR3 is CASSPRWTGEDTQYF. CDR3 sequence (DNA): TGTGCCAGCAGCCCCCGCTGGACAGGGGAGGATACGCAGTATTTT.